This passage covers 6 T cell receptor beta chains from one sample sequenced in a study of blood T cell repertoires in COVID-19. This table comes from immunoSEQ multiplex PCR, and its TCRdb copy is limited to in-frame clones, with some not included. The sample lists approximately 200,000 clones, around 81% occurring once. Sequencing input: PBMCs or T cells enriched from blood (not recorded which). The origin of the receptors is a man aged 35-49 years who had recovered from COVID-19.

The rearrangement uses TRBV5-4 and TRBJ2-3, with 8 bases fitting TRBD2. This CDR3 spans 15 amino acids. V trimming: 1 base; J trimming: 4 bases; junction bases outside the gene matches: 5. The V gene's germline CDR1 is SGHNT and CDR2 YYREEE (reference sequence). The CDR3: CASSLIGGAPDTQYF. CDR3 nucleotides: TGTGCCAGCAGCTTGATCGGGGGGGCTCCAGATACGCAGTATTTT.

The J gene is TRBJ2-3, the V gene TRBV4-1; the D gene is possibly TRBD1 (6 bases). V was clipped by 0 bases and J by 6 bases, with 7 bases between them. The germline V gene has CDR1 MGHRA and CDR2 YSYEKL. The CDR3 totals 13 residues. The CDR3 DNA follows: TGCGCCAGCAGCCAAGAGAGGGGGGATACGCAGTATTTT. It specifies CASSQERGDTQYF.

The rearrangement uses TRBV18 and TRBJ1-2; no definite D call. V lost 6 bases and J lost 8, with 16 bases in between. The CDR3 spans 13 residues. Germline V gene lookup returns CDR1 KGHSH and CDR2 LQKENI. The CDR3 bases are TGTGCCAGCTCGCCCAGCGTTAATGGAGGCTACACCTTC. Residues: CASSPSVNGGYTF.

The genes are TRBV7-2 and TRBJ1-1; TRBD1 might be the D (6 bases). Germline values: CDR1 SGHTA, CDR2 FQGNSA. V was pared by 5 bases and J by 6 bases, with 13 bases between. The CDR3 is made up of 13 amino acids. The CDR3 protein is CASSPRGGAEAFF. CDR3 bases: TGTGCCAGCAGCCCGCGAGGGGGGGCTGAAGCTTTCTTT.

On this clone: Other DNA sequences in this specimen translate into the identical CDR3. The rearrangement uses TRBV4-1 and TRBJ2-4; a possible D gene is TRBD1 (5 bases). Germline V CDR1 and CDR2: MGHRA, YSYEKL. V lost 4 bases and J lost 6, with 10 bases in between. The CDR3 loop spans 13 amino acids. CDR3 bases: TGCGCCAGCAGCCTAGGCCAGGGAAACATTCAGTACTTC. It translates to CASSLGQGNIQYF.

This clone came up a few times. The chain couples TRBV6-1 to TRBJ1-1; no reliable D call. This CDR3 region has 13 residues. The germline gives CDR1 MNHNS, CDR2 SASEGT. V was shortened by 3 bases and J by 6 bases, with 11 bases between the two germline ends. The CDR3 coding sequence is TGTGCCAGCAGTGACAGGCTGGAGGCTGAAGCTTTCTTT. This encodes CASSDRLEAEAFF.